This entry lists 5 T cell receptor beta chains sequenced from one sample in a study of radiotherapy plus CTLA-4 blockade in lung cancer. Assay: immunoSEQ multiplex PCR; the TCRdb copy retains only in-frame clones and omits some. The table has approximately 39,000 clones, 55% to 80% seen once; the top ten hold roughly a tenth. The sample consisted of peripheral blood, taken from a patient treated with radiotherapy plus ipilimumab. Receptors were obtained from a human donor with non-small cell lung cancer who had stable disease on radiotherapy plus ipilimumab.

The gene calls are TRBV5-1 and TRBJ2-3; D call uncertain. CDR1 is SGHRS and CDR2 is YFSETQ in the germline V gene. CDR3 length: 14 amino acids. Trimming cost V 0 bases and J 4 bases, with 9 bases left between them. CDR3 DNA: TGCGCCAGCAGCTTGGCTCTGGGCGCAGATACGCAGTATTTT. This gives the protein CASSLALGADTQYF.

V usage is TRBV9 and J usage is TRBJ2-4; D is perhaps TRBD1 (6 bases). Germline assignment: CDR1 SGDLS and CDR2 YYNGEE. Between the trimmed V and J ends, which lost 0 bases and 1 base, there was a span of 8 bases. The CDR3 is 15 amino acids. CDR3 region: CASSVEDRAKNIQYF. In nucleotides, the CDR3 is TGTGCCAGCAGCGTAGAAGACAGGGCCAAAAACATTCAGTACTTC.

The J gene is TRBJ1-3, the V gene TRBV9, with TRBD1 identical over 8 bases. CDR3 length: 14 residues. J was trimmed by 6 bases and V by 1 base; bases with no gene match: 3. Per germline, CDR1 SGDLS and CDR2 YYNGEE. The CDR3 region has the DNA TGTGCCAGCAGCGTACAGGGGGCGGAAAACACCATATATTTT. Its translation is CASSVQGAENTIYF.

There are a few counts of this clone. The chain couples TRBV4-2 to TRBJ1-5; the match to TRBD1 covers 7 bases. Unmatched junction bases numbered 5, after V lost 2 bases and J lost 7 bases. The CDR3 is 14 residues long. Looked up from germline, CDR1 is LGHNA and CDR2 is YNFKEQ. CDR3 sequence: CASSQPGQKQPQHF. Written as DNA, the CDR3 is TGTGCCAGCAGCCAACCGGGACAGAAGCAGCCCCAGCATTTT.

This chain uses TRBV5-5 with TRBJ2-7; 7 positions agree with TRBD2. Trimming took 5 bases from V and 0 from J; bases not matched to a gene: 8. The CDR3 extends over 15 amino acids. Germline values: CDR1 SGHKS, CDR2 YYEKEE (reference sequence). CDR3 loop: CASSPGLVDSYEQYF. The CDR3 DNA is TGTGCCAGCAGTCCAGGACTAGTCGACTCCTACGAGCAGTACTTC.